This T cell receptor beta chain was found in a study of shared clonotypes between healthy human individuals. Background on the study: Aged 18 to 49, the donors were two women and a few men.

From CD4+ cells came CD45RA+ naive and CD45RA-negative memory subsets. Libraries were prepared by immunoSEQ multiplex PCR; TCRdb keeps only in-frame clonotypes and omits some of them. The table has some 1,400,000 clones, 96% seen once. Comments on this clone: Its antigen is not known.

Study results and caveats: Clonotype sharing across donors was expected to vary with sequencing depth. Generation probability values for non-shared clonotypes were lower than those for clonotypes shared by all four donors.

The ends were cut back, 7 bases at V and 0 bases at J, with 13 bases in the middle. The germline V gene has CDR1 SNHLY and CDR2 FYNNEI. The CDR3 is 14 residues long. This chain connects TRBV2 to TRBJ2-7; tentatively, D is TRBD1 (5 bases). The TCR sequence derives from a man aged 25 to 40 in good health. Sequenced sample: naive CD4+ T cells sorted from blood. The subset was: CD45RA+ positively selected. CDR3 sequence: CASNTRGASYEQYF. In DNA, the CDR3 is TGTGCCAGCAACACCCGTGGGGCCTCCTACGAGCAGTACTTC.